The 5 T cell receptor beta chains presented below share a single source sample, sequenced in a study of blood T cell repertoires in COVID-19. Using immunoSEQ multiplex PCR, the repertoire was profiled, and TCRdb retains in-frame clones only, with some absent. The profile shows approximately 350,000 clones, around four fifths of them singletons. The sequenced material came from PBMCs or T cells enriched from blood (not recorded which). Every receptor here comes from a woman aged 45 to 65 who had recovered from COVID-19.

The chain recombines TRBV9 with TRBJ2-1, with 10 bases aligning to TRBD2. This CDR3 has 15 residues. Germline loops: CDR1 SGDLS, CDR2 YYNGEE. Trimming cost V 0 bases and J 9 bases; bases outside gene matches: 6. The CDR3: CASSVAEREGGEQFF. CDR3 nucleotide sequence: TGTGCCAGCAGCGTAGCTGAGCGGGAGGGGGGTGAGCAGTTCTTC.

V and J are TRBV11-3 and TRBJ2-2; D is uncertain. Germline CDR1 and CDR2: SGHNT and YENEEA. The CDR3 extends over 14 amino acids. V was shortened by 2 bases and J by 1 base, with 5 bases between the two germline ends. The CDR3 nucleotides are TGTGCCAGCAGCTTAATAAAGAACACCGGGGAGCTGTTTTTT. Translation: CASSLIKNTGELFF.

The chain is built from TRBV11-2 and TRBJ2-7; 10 positions match TRBD1. This CDR3 is 17 amino acids long. CDR1 and CDR2 (germline): SGHAT, FQNNGV. J lost 2 bases, V lost 5 bases, and 12 bases had no gene match. The CDR3: CASSARDRGPLTYEQYF. In DNA, the CDR3 is TGTGCCAGCAGCGCCCGGGACAGGGGTCCCCTGACCTACGAGCAGTACTTC.

This clone was detected only once. The rearrangement links TRBV5-8 to TRBJ2-1; a weak D match, TRBD2 (5 bases). Looked up from germline, CDR1 is SGHTS and CDR2 is YDEGEE. The CDR3 is 16 residues long. V dropped 0 bases and J dropped 2 bases, with 12 bases sitting between them. CDR3 protein: CASSLGPGGTYNEQFF. CDR3 nucleotide sequence: TGTGCCAGCAGCTTGGGGCCAGGAGGTACCTACAATGAGCAGTTCTTC.

This clone was seen once. V and J are TRBV9 and TRBJ2-7; 13 bases match TRBD2. J was trimmed by 4 bases and V by 4 bases; bases with no gene match: 11. CDR1 is SGDLS and CDR2 is YYNGEE in the germline V gene. The CDR3 runs to 17 residues. CDR3 protein: CASSPGTSGTRLYEQYF. The CDR3 DNA follows: TGTGCCAGCAGCCCCGGGACTAGCGGGACTCGTTTGTACGAGCAGTACTTC. The full variable domain, with the rest looked up from reference TRBV9 and TRBJ2-7, is DSGVTQTPKHLITATGQRVTLRCSPRSGDLSVYWYQQSLDQGLQFLIQYYNGEERAKGNILERFSAQQFPDLHSELNLSSLELGDSALYFCASSPGTSGTRLYEQYFGPGTRLTVT.